The 31 T cell receptor beta chains given below trace back to one sample, sequenced in a study of shared clonotypes between healthy human individuals (dated by TCRdb to 2018 to 2021). The method behind the library was the immunoSEQ multiplex PCR assay. In its TCRdb copy, this immuneACCESS table keeps in-frame sequences only and misses some clones. Where compared with another copy, unresolved V genes explain less than half of these, and the others have no known cause. In this sample the table shows over a million clones, approximately 96% of which occur a single time. Approximately 1.1% of the sample rests with the top ten. The sequencing input was naive CD4+ T cells sorted from blood. The cell subset or site label on this specimen signifies: CD45RA+ positively selected. Receptors were obtained from a man in his thirties or forties in good health.

The chain recombines TRBV6-4 with TRBJ1-5; 7 bases map to TRBD1. CDR1 and CDR2 (germline): MRHNA, SNTAGT. The CDR3 loop spans 16 amino acids. Trimming removed 0 bases from V and 5 bases from J; junction bases left unmatched: 7. The CDR3 sequence is CASSDSGTDGDQPQHF. CDR3 coding DNA: TGTGCCAGCAGTGACTCCGGGACAGACGGAGATCAGCCCCAGCATTTT.

The chain combines TRBV18 with TRBJ1-4; 7 bases map to TRBD1. After removal of 6 bases from V and 5 bases from J, the junction contained 12 bases not matched to a gene. CDR1 is KGHSH and CDR2 is LQKENI in the germline V gene. The CDR3 is 16 residues long. CDR3 region: CASSLSSRDRNEKLFF. The CDR3 DNA reads as TGTGCCAGCTCCCTCTCATCTCGGGACAGAAATGAAAAACTGTTTTTT.

The chain combines TRBV10-3 with TRBJ2-3; D is ambiguous. The germline V and J ends were trimmed by 3 bases and 4 bases, with 8 bases remaining between them. The CDR3 is made up of 13 amino acids. The germline V gene has CDR1 ENHRY and CDR2 SYGVKD. The CDR3 spells CAISDSRADTQYF. DNA of the CDR3: TGTGCCATCAGTGATAGTCGAGCAGATACGCAGTATTTT.

The chain links TRBV2 to TRBJ2-5, with D possibly matching TRBD1 (6 bases). With 7 bases removed from V and 7 bases from J, the gap between germline ends came to 25 bases. Germline lookup yields CDR1 SNHLY and CDR2 FYNNEI. This CDR3 has 16 amino acids. This CDR3 is CASTRPGQFGLWTQYF. The CDR3 DNA reads TGTGCCAGCACCCGCCCCGGACAGTTCGGTCTATGGACCCAGTACTTC.

This clone was seen just once. The CDR3 loop reads CASSLVAAGGPYEQYF. CDR3 bases: TGTGCCAGCAGCTTAGTGGCAGCGGGAGGGCCCTACGAGCAGTACTTC. The J gene is TRBJ2-7, the V gene TRBV7-2; 10 bases are a match to TRBD2. The germline CDR1 and CDR2 sequences are SGHTA and FQGNSA. V shed 1 base, J shed 2 bases, and the junction held 5 bases outside the gene matches. The CDR3 is 16 residues long.

The chain has TRBV5-4 and TRBJ2-3; D not resolved. Germline lookup yields CDR1 SGHNT and CDR2 YYREEE (reference sequence). CDR3 length equals 16 residues. Trimming took 0 bases from V and 1 from J, leaving 12 bases between them. As DNA, the CDR3 is TGTGCCAGCAGCTTGGTGTGGTCGAGAGGCACAGATACGCAGTATTTT. Its protein product is CASSLVWSRGTDTQYF.

CDR3 coding DNA: TGTGCCAGCAGTCTCGCCCGACAGGGAATGTGGGAGCAGTACTTC. This encodes CASSLARQGMWEQYF. This chain uses TRBV27 with TRBJ2-7; TRBD1 aligns across 7 bases. The junction had 14 bases not matched to a gene; V was cut back by 5 bases and J by 7 bases. CDR3 length: 15 residues. Germline V gene data show CDR1 as MNHEY and CDR2 as SMNVEV (reference sequence).

The chain joins TRBV4-3 to TRBJ2-1; D gene uncertain. CDR3 length equals 12 residues. Looked up from germline, CDR1 is LGHNA and CDR2 is YSLEER. Trimming stripped 0 bases from V and 13 bases from J, with 10 bases between. The CDR3 DNA is TGCGCCAGCAGCCAAGATGCTGTCAGTCAGTTCTTC. Amino acids: CASSQDAVSQFF.

The chain has TRBV23-1 and TRBJ1-5, with a weak D call TRBD1 (6 bases). TRBV23-1 is sorted into the ORF group, with uncertain function. Trimming pared 4 bases from V and 0 bases from J, leaving 19 bases between. The CDR3 is 18 residues long. CDR3 nucleotide sequence: TGCGCCAGCAGTCGACGATTCGGGACACAGTATAGCAATCAGCCCCAGCATTTT. Its translation is CASSRRFGTQYSNQPQHF.

The genes are TRBV6-5 and TRBJ1-5, with D perhaps TRBD1 (6 bases). Trimming removed 10 bases from V and 6 bases from J, with 16 bases in between. CDR3 length: 13 residues. Looked up from germline, CDR1 is MNHEY and CDR2 is SVGAGI. Here the CDR3 reads CATRGGLGQPQHF. In DNA, the CDR3 is TGTGCCACCCGGGGGGGCTTGGGTCAGCCCCAGCATTTT.

CDR3 residues: CASSLGQSETQYF. In DNA form, the CDR3 reads TGTGCCAGCAGCTTAGGGCAGTCGGAGACCCAGTACTTC. The chain employs TRBV7-9 and TRBJ2-5; D uncertain. Trimming stripped 1 base from V and 5 bases from J, with 8 bases between. The CDR3 loop spans 13 amino acids. Germline CDR1 reads SEHNR; CDR2 reads FQNEAQ (reference sequence).

As to this clone: One end of the junction fails to match germline, which may point to a read error. V is TRBV7-6 and J is TRBJ2-5; the match to TRBD2 covers 13 bases. CDR1 and CDR2 (germline): SGHVS, FNYEAQ. The CDR3 length is 16 residues. The CDR3 reads CASSLGTSGIAETQYF. The CDR3 DNA reads as TGTGCCAGCAGTTTAGGGACTAGCGGGATAGCGGAGACCCAGTACTTC.

The chain links TRBV28 to TRBJ2-6; D gene ambiguous. The CDR3 has 17 residues. V lost 2 bases and J lost 3, with 14 bases in between. Per germline, CDR1 MDHEN and CDR2 SYDVKM. DNA of the CDR3: TGTGCCAGCAGTTTACGGTACAGAACCTTTGGGGCCAACGTCCTGACTTTC. As protein: CASSLRYRTFGANVLTF.

In DNA form, the CDR3 reads TGTGCCAGCTCACCACCCGGTCTTTCTGGAAACACCATATATTTT. This sequence encodes CASSPPGLSGNTIYF. The chain has TRBV18 and TRBJ1-3, with unresolved D. The germline V gene encodes CDR1 KGHSH and CDR2 LQKENI. The CDR3 consists of 15 residues. Trimming removed 0 bases from V and 1 base from J, with 7 bases in between.

The CDR3 sequence: CASSVDPEMGEQFF. CDR3 coding DNA: TGTGCCAGCAGCGTAGATCCTGAAATGGGTGAGCAGTTCTTC. This chain joins TRBV9 and TRBJ2-1, with D unresolved. The V gene's germline CDR1 is SGDLS and CDR2 YYNGEE. Trimming stripped 0 bases from V and 9 bases from J, with 13 bases between. This CDR3 is built from 14 residues.

This chain links TRBV27 with TRBJ2-2; D gene ambiguous. Germline loops: CDR1 MNHEY, CDR2 SMNVEV (reference sequence). CDR3 length: 15 residues. Trimming shortened V by 3 bases and J by 5 bases, and 13 bases separated the two germline ends. DNA for the CDR3: TGTGCCAGCAGTTTCGTACTACACCGTACCGGGGAGCTGTTTTTT. It encodes CASSFVLHRTGELFF.

The chain has TRBV18 and TRBJ2-1; D not resolved. The length of the CDR3 is 15 residues. Germline V gene sequence: CDR1 KGHSH, CDR2 LQKENI. Trimming pared 3 bases from V and 7 bases from J, leaving 16 bases between. Here the CDR3 reads CASSPLSRSLNEQFF. The CDR3 DNA reads as TGTGCCAGCTCACCCCTTTCCAGAAGTTTAAATGAGCAGTTCTTC.

The chain couples TRBV9 to TRBJ2-7; D might be TRBD2 (5 bases). Germline CDR1 reads SGDLS; CDR2 reads YYNGEE. This CDR3 has 14 residues. Trimming removed 4 bases from V and 2 bases from J, with 13 bases in between. CDR3 sequence reads: CASSLEGYTYEQYF. In DNA, the CDR3 is TGTGCCAGCAGCTTAGAGGGCTACACCTACGAGCAGTACTTC.

This clone was seen only once. The rearrangement joins TRBV18 to TRBJ1-1, with 8 bases lining up with TRBD1. Trimming removed 5 bases from V and 6 bases from J; junction bases left unmatched: 8. Germline CDR1 reads KGHSH; CDR2 reads LQKENI. CDR3 size: 14 residues. The CDR3 DNA is TGTGCCAGCTCAAAGATACAGGGGGTGGCTGAAGCTTTCTTT. This sequence encodes CASSKIQGVAEAFF.

The chain couples TRBV9 to TRBJ2-7; 14 bases match TRBD2. Trimming removed 3 bases from V and 4 bases from J; junction bases left unmatched: 6. Per germline, CDR1 SGDLS and CDR2 YYNGEE. The CDR3 length is 16 residues. The CDR3 spells CASSGGTSGSFYEQYF. CDR3 sequence (DNA): TGTGCCAGCAGCGGGGGGACTAGCGGGAGTTTTTACGAGCAGTACTTC.

V gene TRBV19 combines with J gene TRBJ2-7; 12 nucleotides line up with TRBD2. CDR3 size: 14 residues. Germline CDR1 reads LNHDA; CDR2 reads SQIVND (reference sequence). V gave up 4 bases and J gave up 4 bases; unmatched junction bases: 2. The CDR3 region is CASSRLAGEYEQYF. CDR3 nucleotides: TGTGCCAGTAGTAGACTAGCGGGAGAGTACGAGCAGTACTTC.

The chain uses TRBV28 and TRBJ2-1; D gene uncertain. The CDR3 length is 12 residues. V was trimmed by 4 bases and J by 8 bases, leaving 9 bases between them. Per the germline V gene, CDR1 is MDHEN and CDR2 is SYDVKM. CDR3 nucleotides: TGTGCCAGCAGTTCAAGTCTCCATGAGCAGTTCTTC. Protein: CASSSSLHEQFF.

This chain connects TRBV7-4 to TRBJ2-7; 10 nucleotides line up with TRBD2. CDR3 length: 15 amino acids. Germline values: CDR1 SGHVT, CDR2 SQSDAQ. V was clipped by 2 bases and J by 2 bases; unmatched bases: 3. CDR3 in amino acids: CASSLSTSGTYEQYF. CDR3 bases: TGTGCCAGCAGCTTAAGTACTAGCGGGACCTACGAGCAGTACTTC.

This chain connects TRBV5-4 to TRBJ2-7; D gene unclear. Between the trimmed V and J ends, which lost 0 bases and 0 bases, there was a span of 16 bases. Germline loops: CDR1 SGHNT, CDR2 YYREEE (reference sequence). The CDR3 totals 17 residues. This CDR3 is CASSLAHRSPSSYEQYF. DNA of the CDR3: TGTGCCAGCAGCTTGGCTCACCGCTCTCCTAGCTCCTACGAGCAGTACTTC.

The chain has TRBV5-1 and TRBJ2-5; 7 bases map to TRBD1. Per the germline V gene, CDR1 is SGHRS and CDR2 is YFSETQ. V dropped 6 bases and J dropped 2; count of bases not matched to a gene: 7. The CDR3 is 14 residues long. Here the CDR3 reads CASTHPGQQETQYF. DNA of the CDR3: TGCGCCAGCACCCACCCGGGACAGCAAGAGACCCAGTACTTC.

V gene TRBV5-5 combines with J gene TRBJ2-3, with a possible D match to TRBD1 (5 bases). The germline gives CDR1 SGHKS, CDR2 YYEKEE (reference sequence). Between the trimmed V and J ends, which lost 7 bases and 1 base, there was a span of 10 bases. The CDR3 consists of 13 residues. The CDR3 loop reads CASGQRGTDTQYF. In DNA form, the CDR3 reads TGTGCCAGCGGACAAAGGGGCACAGATACGCAGTATTTT.

Of note for this clone: The same CDR3 arises from other DNA sequences in this sample as well. The chain carries TRBV18 and TRBJ1-4; D uncertain. This CDR3 is 14 amino acids long. Trimming took off 3 bases at V and 0 bases at J, with 5 bases between the two ends. The germline CDR1 and CDR2 sequences are KGHSH and LQKENI. The CDR3 region is CASSPKATNEKLFF. In nucleotides, the CDR3 is TGTGCCAGCTCACCGAAGGCAACTAATGAAAAACTGTTTTTT.

V is TRBV6-5 and J is TRBJ2-5; a weak D match, TRBD2 (5 bases). Trimming stripped 5 bases from V and 4 bases from J, with 17 bases between. CDR3 length: 15 amino acids. CDR1 and CDR2 (germline): MNHEY, SVGAGI. Here the CDR3 reads CASSQTSLRGETQYF. CDR3 nucleotide sequence: TGTGCCAGCAGTCAGACGTCCCTCCGGGGAGAGACCCAGTACTTC.

Only one count was recorded for this clone. The chain carries TRBV28 and TRBJ2-7; a possible D gene is TRBD1 (5 bases). Between the trimmed V and J ends, which lost 2 bases and 3 bases, there was a span of 8 bases. Germline CDR1 and CDR2: MDHEN and SYDVKM. The CDR3 has 13 amino acids. CDR3 region: CASSLIQVYEQYF. CDR3 nucleotides: TGTGCCAGCAGTTTAATACAGGTCTACGAGCAGTACTTC. The full variable domain, with the rest looked up from reference TRBV28 and TRBJ2-7, is DVKVTQSSRYLVKRTGEKVFLECVQDMDHENMFWYRQDPGLGLRLIYFSYDVKMKEKGDIPEGYSVSREKKERFSLILESASTNQTSMYLCASSLIQVYEQYFGPGTRLTVT.

To note about this clone: Distinct nucleotide sequences in the sample also encode this CDR3. This chain connects TRBV7-2 to TRBJ1-2, with D perhaps matching TRBD1 (5 bases). The germline V and J ends were trimmed by 1 base and 4 bases, with 10 bases remaining between them. In germline, CDR1 is SGHTA, CDR2 FQGNSA. The CDR3 covers 14 residues. The CDR3 nucleotides read TGTGCCAGCAGCTTAGGGGGGACCAGCTATGGCTACACCTTC. Its translation is CASSLGGTSYGYTF.

The chain is built from TRBV5-6 and TRBJ2-7, with D perhaps matching TRBD2 (5 bases). With 2 bases removed from V and 11 bases from J, the gap between germline ends came to 14 bases. Germline V gene sequence: CDR1 SGHDT, CDR2 YYEEEE. This CDR3 comprises 12 residues. Here the CDR3 reads CASSFLAAGEYF. For the CDR3, the DNA is TGTGCCAGCAGCTTCTTAGCCGCGGGCGAGTACTTC.